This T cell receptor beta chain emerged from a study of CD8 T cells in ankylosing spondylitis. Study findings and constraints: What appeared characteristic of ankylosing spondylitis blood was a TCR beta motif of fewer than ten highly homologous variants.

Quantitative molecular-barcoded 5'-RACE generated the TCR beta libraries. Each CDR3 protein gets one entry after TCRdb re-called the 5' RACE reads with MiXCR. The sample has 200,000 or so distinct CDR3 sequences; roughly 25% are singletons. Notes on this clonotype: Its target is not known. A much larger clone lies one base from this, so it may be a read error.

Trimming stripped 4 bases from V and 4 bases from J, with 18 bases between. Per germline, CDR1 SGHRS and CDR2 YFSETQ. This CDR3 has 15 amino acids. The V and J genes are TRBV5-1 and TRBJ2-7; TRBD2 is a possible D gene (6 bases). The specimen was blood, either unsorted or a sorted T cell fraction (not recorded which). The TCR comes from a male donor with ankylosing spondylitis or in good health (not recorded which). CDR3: CASSEDTRAGYEQYF. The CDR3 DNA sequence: TGCGCCAGCAGCGAGGATACCAGGGCGGGGTACGAGCAGTACTTC.